This is a list of T cell receptor beta chains from one sample in a study of beta chain features in type 1 diabetes. Assay used: immunoSEQ multiplex PCR; TCRdb lists only in-frame clones, some missing. The table has 200,000 to 250,000 clones, about 26% seen once. Sample: central memory CD4+ T cells from blood. The origin of the receptors is a man aged 25 to 45 in good health. CDR3s include the opening cysteine and the closing phenylalanine or tryptophan. A D gene is named only where the DNA matches it firmly. Clone sizes are given selectively: once, few, many, or a class where the clone is expanded.

v_gene	abundance	j_gene	d_gene	CDR3nt	CDR3aa
TRBV19	few	TRBJ2-5	.	TGTGCCAGTGCCCGGAGCGGGGAGACCCAGTACTTC	CASARSGETQYF
TRBV4-2	.	TRBJ2-3	TRBD2	TGTGCCAGCAGCCAAGTAGCGGGGGGAGCCGGGGACACAGATACGCAGTATTTT	CASSQVAGGAGDTDTQYF
TRBV5-4	few	TRBJ2-1	TRBD2	TGCGCCAGCAGCCAAGATCTAGCGGAGCAGCAGTTCTTC	CASSQDLAEQQFF
TRBV6-5	.	TRBJ1-2	.	TGTGCCAGCAGGCCAGACAGGTCCTACTATGGCTACACCTTC	CASRPDRSYYGYTF
TRBV29-1	.	TRBJ2-7	TRBD1	TGCAGCGGGATGGGACAGGGGGCTTACGAGCAGTACTTC	CSGMGQGAYEQYF
TRBV7-9	.	TRBJ1-4	TRBD1	TGTGCCAGCAGCTCAGGGGGCGAAAAACTGTTTTTT	CASSSGGEKLFF
TRBV11-2	many	TRBJ2-3	.	TGTGCCAGCAGCTCCAGCACAGATACGCAGTATTTT	CASSSSTDTQYF
TRBV10-3	.	TRBJ2-7	TRBD1	TGTGCCATCAGTCCGGACAGGGTCTACGAGCAGTACTTC	CAISPDRVYEQYF
TRBV18	few	TRBJ2-5	TRBD1	TGTGCCAGCTCGCGGACAGGGCAAGAGACCCAGTACTTC	CASSRTGQETQYF
TRBV18	few	TRBJ1-1	.	TGTGCCAGCTCACCGACGGGAGGGTCCAACACTGAAGCTTTCTTT	CASSPTGGSNTEAFF
TRBV30	few	TRBJ2-7	.	TGTGCCTGGAGTGTAGTTGCCTACGAGCAGTACTTC	CAWSVVAYEQYF
TRBV6-5	many	TRBJ2-7	.	TGTGCCAGCAGTAATAGCTACGAGCAGTACTTC	CASSNSYEQYF
TRBV28	many	TRBJ2-7	.	TGTGCCAGCAGCCCCGGAGGGGGCCGTGTACACGAGCAGTACTTC	CASSPGGGRVHEQYF
TRBV15	few	TRBJ2-5	.	TGTGCCACCAGCCGAGCTTACACCTTACAAGAGACCCAGTACTTC	CATSRAYTLQETQYF
TRBV19	.	TRBJ2-2	TRBD1	TGTGCCAGTAGTATCGGGACAGGGGCAACCGGGGAGCTGTTTTTT	CASSIGTGATGELFF
TRBV25-1	few	TRBJ2-7	.	TGTGCCAGCAGCGGACAGTCCTCCTACGAGCAGTACTTC	CASSGQSSYEQYF
TRBV7-9	.	TRBJ1-1	.	TGTGCCAGCAGCTTCGCCCAGGGTGGGAACACTGAAGCTTTCTTT	CASSFAQGGNTEAFF
TRBV30	.	TRBJ1-2	.	TGTGCCTGGAGTCCACAGGGAAGGCTCTATGGCTACACCTTC	CAWSPQGRLYGYTF
TRBV2	.	TRBJ2-5	.	TGTGCCAGCAGTGAAAGTGGAGGAGCCGGGGAGACCCAGTACTTC	CASSESGGAGETQYF
TRBV5-4	few	TRBJ2-1	TRBD2	TGTGCCAGCAGCTTGGGTGGGCTAGCGGGGGTAAGCTCCTACAATGAGCAGTTCTTC	CASSLGGLAGVSSYNEQFF
TRBV2	.	TRBJ1-2	.	TGTGCCAGCAGTGAAGGCAGGGAATACTATGGCTACACCTTC	CASSEGREYYGYTF
TRBV5-1	.	TRBJ2-4	.	TGCGCCAGCAGCTTGTCCGGGTCGAACAAAAACATTCAGTACTTC	CASSLSGSNKNIQYF
TRBV18	few	TRBJ1-2	.	TGTGCCAGCTCAGCAGGACAGAACTATGGCTACACCTTC	CASSAGQNYGYTF